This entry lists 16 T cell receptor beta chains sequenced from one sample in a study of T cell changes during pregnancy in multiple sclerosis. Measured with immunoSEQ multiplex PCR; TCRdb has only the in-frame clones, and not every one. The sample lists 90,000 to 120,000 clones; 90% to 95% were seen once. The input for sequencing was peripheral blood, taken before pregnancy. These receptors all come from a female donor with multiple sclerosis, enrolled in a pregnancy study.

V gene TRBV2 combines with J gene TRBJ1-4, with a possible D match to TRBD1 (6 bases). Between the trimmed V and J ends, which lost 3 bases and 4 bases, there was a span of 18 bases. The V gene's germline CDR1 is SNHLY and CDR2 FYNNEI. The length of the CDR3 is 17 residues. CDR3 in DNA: TGTGCCAGCAGTGATTGGTACGCGACAGGCATTAATGAAAAACTGTTTTTT. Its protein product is CASSDWYATGINEKLFF.

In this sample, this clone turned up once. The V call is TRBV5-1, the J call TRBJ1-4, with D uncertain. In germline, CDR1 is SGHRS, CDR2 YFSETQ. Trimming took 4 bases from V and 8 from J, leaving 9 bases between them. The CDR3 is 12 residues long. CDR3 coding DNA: TGCGCCAGCAGCGCTGGAGGGGAAAAACTGTTTTTT. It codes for CASSAGGEKLFF.

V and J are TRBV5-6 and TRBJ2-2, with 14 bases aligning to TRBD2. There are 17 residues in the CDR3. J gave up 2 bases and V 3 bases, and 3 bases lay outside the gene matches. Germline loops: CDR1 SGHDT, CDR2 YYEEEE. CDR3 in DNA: TGTGCCAGCAGCTGGGGGACTAGCGGGAGTAACACCGGGGAGCTGTTTTTT. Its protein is CASSWGTSGSNTGELFF.

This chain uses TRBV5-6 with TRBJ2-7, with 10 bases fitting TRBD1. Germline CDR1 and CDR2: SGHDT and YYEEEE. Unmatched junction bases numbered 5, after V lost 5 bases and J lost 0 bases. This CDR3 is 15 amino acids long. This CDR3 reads CASSLGTGASYEQYF. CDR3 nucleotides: TGTGCCAGCAGTCTTGGGACAGGGGCCTCCTACGAGCAGTACTTC.

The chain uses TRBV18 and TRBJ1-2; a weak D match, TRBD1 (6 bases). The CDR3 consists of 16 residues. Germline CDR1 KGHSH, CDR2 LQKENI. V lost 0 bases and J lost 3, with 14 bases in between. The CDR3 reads CASSPPLRGVDYGYTF. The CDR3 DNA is TGTGCCAGCTCACCACCGCTCAGGGGAGTGGACTATGGCTACACCTTC.

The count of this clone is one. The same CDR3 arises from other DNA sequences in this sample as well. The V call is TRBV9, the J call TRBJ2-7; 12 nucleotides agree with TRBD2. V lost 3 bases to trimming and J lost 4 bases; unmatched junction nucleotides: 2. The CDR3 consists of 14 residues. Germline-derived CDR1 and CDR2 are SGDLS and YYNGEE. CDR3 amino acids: CASSASGRGYEQYF. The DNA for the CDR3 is TGTGCCAGCAGCGCTAGCGGGAGGGGTTACGAGCAGTACTTC.

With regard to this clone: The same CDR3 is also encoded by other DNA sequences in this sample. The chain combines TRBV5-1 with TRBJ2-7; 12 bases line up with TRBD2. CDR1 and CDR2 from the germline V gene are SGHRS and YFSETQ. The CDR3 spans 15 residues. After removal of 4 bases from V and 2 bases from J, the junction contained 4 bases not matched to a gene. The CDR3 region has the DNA TGCGCCAGCAGCCTGGGACTAGCGGGTACCTACGAGCAGTACTTC. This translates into CASSLGLAGTYEQYF.

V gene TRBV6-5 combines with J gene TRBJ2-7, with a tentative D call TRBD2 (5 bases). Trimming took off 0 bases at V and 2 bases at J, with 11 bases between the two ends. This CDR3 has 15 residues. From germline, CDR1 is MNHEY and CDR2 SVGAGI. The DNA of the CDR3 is TGTGCCAGCAGTTACTCAGCGGACTCTACCTACGAGCAGTACTTC. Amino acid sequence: CASSYSADSTYEQYF.

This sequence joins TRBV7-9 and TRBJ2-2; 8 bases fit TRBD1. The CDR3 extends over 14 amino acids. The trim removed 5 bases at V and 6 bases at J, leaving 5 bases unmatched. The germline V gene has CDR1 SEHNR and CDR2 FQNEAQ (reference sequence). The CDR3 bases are TGTGCCAGCAGCCGAGTGACAGGGGCCGGGGAGCTGTTTTTT. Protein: CASSRVTGAGELFF.

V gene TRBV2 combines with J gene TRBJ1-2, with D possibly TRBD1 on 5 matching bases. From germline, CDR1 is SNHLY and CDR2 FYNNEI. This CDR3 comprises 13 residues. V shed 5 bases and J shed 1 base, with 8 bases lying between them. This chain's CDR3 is CASSPDSNYGYTF. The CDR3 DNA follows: TGTGCCAGCAGTCCAGACAGTAACTATGGCTACACCTTC.

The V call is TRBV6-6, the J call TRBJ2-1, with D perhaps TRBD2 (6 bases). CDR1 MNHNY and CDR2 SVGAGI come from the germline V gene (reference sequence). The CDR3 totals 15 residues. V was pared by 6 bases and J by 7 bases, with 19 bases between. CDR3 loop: CASSTTRGLINEQFF. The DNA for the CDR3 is TGTGCCAGCAGCACTACTAGGGGACTTATTAATGAGCAGTTCTTC.

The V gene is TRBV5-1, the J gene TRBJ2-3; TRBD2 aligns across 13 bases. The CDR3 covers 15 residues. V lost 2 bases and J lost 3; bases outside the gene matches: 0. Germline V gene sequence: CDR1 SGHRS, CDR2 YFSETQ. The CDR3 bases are TGCGCCAGCAGCTTACTAGCGGGAGGGACAGATACGCAGTATTTT. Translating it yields CASSLLAGGTDTQYF.

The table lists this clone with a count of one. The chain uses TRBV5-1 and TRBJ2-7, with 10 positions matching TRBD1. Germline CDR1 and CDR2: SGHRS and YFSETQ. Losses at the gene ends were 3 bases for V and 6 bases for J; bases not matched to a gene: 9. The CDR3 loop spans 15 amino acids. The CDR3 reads CASSSVWDRGSEQYF. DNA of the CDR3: TGCGCCAGCAGCTCAGTTTGGGACAGGGGCAGCGAGCAGTACTTC.

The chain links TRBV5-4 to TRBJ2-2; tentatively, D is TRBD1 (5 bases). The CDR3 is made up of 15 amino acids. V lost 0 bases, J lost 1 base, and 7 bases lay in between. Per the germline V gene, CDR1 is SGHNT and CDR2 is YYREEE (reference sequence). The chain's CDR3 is CASSLGGQNTGELFF. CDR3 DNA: TGTGCCAGCAGCTTGGGGGGCCAGAACACCGGGGAGCTGTTTTTT.

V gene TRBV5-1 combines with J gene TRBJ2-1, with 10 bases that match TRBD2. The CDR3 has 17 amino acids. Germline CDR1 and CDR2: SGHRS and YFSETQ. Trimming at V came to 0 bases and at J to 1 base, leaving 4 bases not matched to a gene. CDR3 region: CASSLGLAGFSYNEQFF. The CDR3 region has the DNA TGCGCCAGCAGCTTGGGACTAGCGGGTTTTTCCTACAATGAGCAGTTCTTC.

The CDR3 DNA sequence: TGTGCCAGCAAAGCGGGAGGGCCATATGAGCAGTTCTTC. This encodes CASKAGGPYEQFF. This rearrangement joins TRBV6-5 to TRBJ2-1, with 10 bases aligning to TRBD2. The V and J ends lost 7 bases and 8 bases, in that order; junction bases with no gene match: 5. This CDR3 is built from 13 residues. Germline V gene sequence: CDR1 MNHEY, CDR2 SVGAGI.